The 9 T cell receptor beta chains below were found in one sample sequenced in a study of blood T cell repertoires in COVID-19. Clones were sequenced by immunoSEQ multiplex PCR, and TCRdb holds only the in-frame ones, with some missing. The sample has 300,000 to 400,000 clones, about 89% seen once; the top ten hold about 2.3%. Input material: peripheral blood. Receptor source: a woman aged 55-70 years with COVID-19, enrolled during active disease.

The V gene is TRBV7-9, the J gene TRBJ1-3, with TRBD1 matching 11 bases. The ends lost 4 bases at V and 8 bases at J; junction bases unmatched: 10. The germline gives CDR1 SEHNR, CDR2 FQNEAQ (reference sequence). This CDR3 contains 16 residues. This CDR3 reads CASSSSSGTGGHTIYF. In DNA form, the CDR3 reads TGTGCCAGCAGCTCGAGCTCTGGGACAGGGGGACACACCATATATTTT.

The chain uses TRBV5-1 and TRBJ2-3; possibly TRBD1 for D (6 bases). Between the trimmed V and J ends, which lost 8 bases and 0 bases, there was a span of 10 bases. The V gene's germline CDR1 is SGHRS and CDR2 YFSETQ. This CDR3 region has 13 residues. CDR3 DNA: TGCGCCAGTTCGGGACAAAGCACAGATACGCAGTATTTT. It translates to CASSGQSTDTQYF.

This chain connects TRBV5-1 to TRBJ2-5; possible D gene TRBD2, 6 bases. V was shortened by 4 bases and J by 10 bases, with 14 bases between the two germline ends. Germline CDR1 SGHRS, CDR2 YFSETQ. The CDR3 spans 12 residues. CDR3 amino acids: CASSQDPGGQYF. The CDR3 DNA follows: TGCGCCAGCAGCCAGGACCCCGGGGGCCAGTACTTC.

The chain uses TRBV7-6 and TRBJ1-4; 8 bases agree with TRBD1. V trimming: 5 bases; J trimming: 8 bases; junction bases outside the gene matches: 10. The CDR3 has 15 residues. Germline V lookup: CDR1 SGHVS, CDR2 FNYEAQ. CDR3: CASSLRSGGEEKLFF. CDR3 sequence (DNA): TGTGCCAGCAGCCTTAGATCAGGGGGCGAAGAAAAACTGTTTTTT.

The chain joins TRBV28 to TRBJ2-7; 7 bases agree with TRBD1. CDR1 and CDR2 (germline): MDHEN, SYDVKM. The trim removed 6 bases at V and 1 base at J, leaving 6 bases unmatched. The CDR3 has 14 residues. Here the CDR3 DNA reads TGTGCCAGCAGAGCAGACAGGGTGTCCTACGAGCAGTACTTC. This encodes CASRADRVSYEQYF.

This chain joins TRBV4-1 and TRBJ1-1; a weak D match, TRBD1 (5 bases). The CDR3 spans 18 residues. Germline CDR1 reads MGHRA; CDR2 reads YSYEKL. V lost 1 base, J lost 0 bases, and 18 bases lay in between. In DNA, the CDR3 is TGCGCCAGCAGCCAAGCGTATTTGGGGGGGAGGATGAACACTGAAGCTTTCTTT. This translates into CASSQAYLGGRMNTEAFF.

This chain connects TRBV6-5 to TRBJ1-1, with D maybe TRBD1 (5 bases). Between the trimmed V and J ends, which lost 4 bases and 3 bases, there was a span of 15 bases. The CDR3 consists of 15 residues. Germline V CDR1 and CDR2: MNHEY, SVGAGI. CDR3 protein: CASSSQGAGDTEAFF. DNA for the CDR3: TGTGCCAGCAGTTCTCAGGGCGCTGGGGACACTGAAGCTTTCTTT.

The genes are TRBV6-2 or TRBV6-3 and TRBJ2-5; 12 positions match TRBD2. The CDR3 is made up of 15 amino acids. CDR1 MNHEY and CDR2 SVGEGT come from the germline V gene. Losses at the gene ends were 5 bases for V and 4 bases for J; bases not matched to a gene: 5. Here the CDR3 reads CASSRRLAGVETQYF. CDR3 DNA sequence: TGTGCCAGCAGTCGACGACTAGCGGGGGTAGAGACCCAGTACTTC.

Written as DNA, the CDR3 is TGTGCCAGCAGCTTCACCGGGACAGTCTCCTACGAGCAGTACTTC. This gives the protein CASSFTGTVSYEQYF. The chain joins TRBV11-2 to TRBJ2-7; 7 bases are shared with TRBD1. Trimming cost V 3 bases and J 0 bases; bases outside gene matches: 5. The CDR3 runs to 15 residues. The germline CDR1 and CDR2 sequences are SGHAT and FQNNGV.